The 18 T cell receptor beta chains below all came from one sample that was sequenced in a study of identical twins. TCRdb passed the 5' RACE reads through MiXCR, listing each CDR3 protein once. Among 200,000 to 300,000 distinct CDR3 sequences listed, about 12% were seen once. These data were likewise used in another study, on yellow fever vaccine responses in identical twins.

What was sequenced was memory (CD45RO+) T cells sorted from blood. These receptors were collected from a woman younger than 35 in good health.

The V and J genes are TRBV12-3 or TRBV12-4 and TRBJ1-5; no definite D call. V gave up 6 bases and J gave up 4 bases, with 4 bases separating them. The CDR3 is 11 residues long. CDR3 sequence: CASSINQPQHF. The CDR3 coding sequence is TGTGCCAGCAGCATTAATCAGCCCCAGCATTTT.

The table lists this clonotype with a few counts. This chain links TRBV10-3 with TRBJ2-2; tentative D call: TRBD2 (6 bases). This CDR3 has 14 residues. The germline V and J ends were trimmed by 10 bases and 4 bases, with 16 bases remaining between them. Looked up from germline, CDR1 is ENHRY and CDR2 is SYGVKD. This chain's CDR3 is CASGGDFSTGELFF. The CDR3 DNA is TGTGCCAGTGGAGGGGACTTTTCCACCGGGGAGCTGTTTTTT.

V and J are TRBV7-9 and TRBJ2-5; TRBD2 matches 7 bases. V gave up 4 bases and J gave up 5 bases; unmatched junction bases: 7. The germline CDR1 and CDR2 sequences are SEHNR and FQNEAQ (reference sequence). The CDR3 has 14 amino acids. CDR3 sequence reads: CASSSQLATETQYF. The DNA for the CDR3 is TGTGCCAGCAGCTCCCAACTAGCGACGGAGACCCAGTACTTC.

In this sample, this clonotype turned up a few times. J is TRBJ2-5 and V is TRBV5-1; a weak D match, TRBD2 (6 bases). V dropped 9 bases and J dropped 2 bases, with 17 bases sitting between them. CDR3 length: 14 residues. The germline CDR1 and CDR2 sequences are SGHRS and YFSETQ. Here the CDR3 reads CATQPEGWQETQYF. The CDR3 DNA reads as TGCGCCACTCAACCGGAGGGTTGGCAAGAGACCCAGTACTTC.

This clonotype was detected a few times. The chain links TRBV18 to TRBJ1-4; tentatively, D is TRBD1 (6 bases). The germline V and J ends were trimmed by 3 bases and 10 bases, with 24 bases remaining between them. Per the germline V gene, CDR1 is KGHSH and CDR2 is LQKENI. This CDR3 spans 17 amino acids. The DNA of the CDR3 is TGTGCCAGCTCACCGATACAATTGACAGGTGAATCTGGAAAACTGTTTTTT. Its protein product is CASSPIQLTGESGKLFF. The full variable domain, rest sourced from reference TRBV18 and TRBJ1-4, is NAGVMQNPRHLVRRRGQEARLRCSPMKGHSHVYWYRQLPEEGLKFMVYLQKENIIDESGMPKERFSAEFPKEGPSILRIQQVVRGDSAAYFCASSPIQLTGESGKLFFGSGTQLSVL.

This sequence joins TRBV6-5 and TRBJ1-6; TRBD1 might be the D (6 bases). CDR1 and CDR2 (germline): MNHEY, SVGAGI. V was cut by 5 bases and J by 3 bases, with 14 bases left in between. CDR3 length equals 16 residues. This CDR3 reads CASSVLDRSYNSPLHF. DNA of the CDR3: TGTGCCAGCAGTGTCCTCGACAGGAGCTATAATTCACCCCTCCACTTT.

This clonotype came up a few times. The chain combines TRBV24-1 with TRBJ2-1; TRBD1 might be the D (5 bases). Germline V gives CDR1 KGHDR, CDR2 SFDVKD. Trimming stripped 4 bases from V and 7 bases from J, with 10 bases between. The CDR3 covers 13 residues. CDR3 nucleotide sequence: TGTGCCACCAGTGAGGCAGGGTTTAATGAGCAGTTCTTC. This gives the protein CATSEAGFNEQFF.

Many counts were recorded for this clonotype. The CDR3 coding sequence is TGTGCCAGCAGTTCTGGAGCGGGAGAGGGTGAGCAGTTCTTC. Translation: CASSSGAGEGEQFF. The chain has TRBV12-3 or TRBV12-4 and TRBJ2-1; 8 bases fit TRBD2. The CDR3 covers 14 residues. The junction had 8 bases not matched to a gene; V was cut back by 4 bases and J by 9 bases.

The CDR3, as DNA: TGCGCCAGCAGCCAAGACGGGGGCGCGAACTATGGCTACACCTTC. Translated: CASSQDGGANYGYTF. The rearrangement links TRBV4-3 to TRBJ1-2; a possible D gene is TRBD1 (6 bases). The CDR3 has 15 amino acids. Germline V gives CDR1 LGHNA, CDR2 YSLEER. The ends were cut back, 0 bases at V and 2 bases at J, with 10 bases in the middle.

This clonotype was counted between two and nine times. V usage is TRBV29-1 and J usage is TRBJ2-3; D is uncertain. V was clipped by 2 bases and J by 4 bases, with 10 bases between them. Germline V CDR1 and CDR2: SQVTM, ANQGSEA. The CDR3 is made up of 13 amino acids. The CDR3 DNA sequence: TGCAGCGTTGAACCCGCCATGTCAGATACGCAGTATTTT. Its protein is CSVEPAMSDTQYF.

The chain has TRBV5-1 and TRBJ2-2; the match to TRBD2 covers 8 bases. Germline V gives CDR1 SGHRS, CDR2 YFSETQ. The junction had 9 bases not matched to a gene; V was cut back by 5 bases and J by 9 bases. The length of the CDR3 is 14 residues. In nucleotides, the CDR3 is TGCGCCAGCAGGGTTAGCGGGAACACTTGGGAGCTGTTTTTT. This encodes CASRVSGNTWELFF.

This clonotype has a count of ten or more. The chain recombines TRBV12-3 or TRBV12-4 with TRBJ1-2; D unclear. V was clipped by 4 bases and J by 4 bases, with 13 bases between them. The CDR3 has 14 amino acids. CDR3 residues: CASSYRVQSYGYTF. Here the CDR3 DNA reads TGTGCCAGCAGTTATAGGGTTCAATCCTATGGCTACACCTTC.

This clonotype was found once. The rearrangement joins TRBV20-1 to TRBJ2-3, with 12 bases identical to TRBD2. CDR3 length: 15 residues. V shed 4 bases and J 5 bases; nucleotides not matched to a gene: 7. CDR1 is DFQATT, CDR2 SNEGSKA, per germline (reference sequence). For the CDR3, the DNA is TGCAGTGCTACTAGCGGGGGGGCTTGGAGAGATACGCAGTATTTT. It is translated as CSATSGGAWRDTQYF.

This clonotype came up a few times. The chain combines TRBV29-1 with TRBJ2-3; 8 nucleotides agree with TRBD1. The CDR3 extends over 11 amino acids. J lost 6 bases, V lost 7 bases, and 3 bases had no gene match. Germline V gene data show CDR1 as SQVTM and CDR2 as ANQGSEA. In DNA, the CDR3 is TGCAGCGCGGACAGGGAGGATACGCAGTATTTT. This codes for CSADREDTQYF.

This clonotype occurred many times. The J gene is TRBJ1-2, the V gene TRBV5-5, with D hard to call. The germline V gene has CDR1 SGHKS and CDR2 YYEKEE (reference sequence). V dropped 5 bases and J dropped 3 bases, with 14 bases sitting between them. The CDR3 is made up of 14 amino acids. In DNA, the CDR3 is TGTGCCAGCAGTTCGACGAGTCTTGACTATGGCTACACCTTC. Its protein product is CASSSTSLDYGYTF.

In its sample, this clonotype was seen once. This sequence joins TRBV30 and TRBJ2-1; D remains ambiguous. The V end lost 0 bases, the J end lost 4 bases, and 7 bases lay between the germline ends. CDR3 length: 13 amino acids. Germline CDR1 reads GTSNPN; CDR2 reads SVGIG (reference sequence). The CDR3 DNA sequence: TGTGCCTGGAGTGTTTCAGGTTACAATGAGCAGTTCTTC. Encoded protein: CAWSVSGYNEQFF. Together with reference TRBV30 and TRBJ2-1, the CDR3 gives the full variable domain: SQTIHQWPATLVQPVGSPLSLECTVEGTSNPNLYWYRQAAGRGLQLLFYSVGIGQISSEVPQNLSASRPQDRQFILSSKKLLLSDSGFYLCAWSVSGYNEQFFGPGTRLTVL.

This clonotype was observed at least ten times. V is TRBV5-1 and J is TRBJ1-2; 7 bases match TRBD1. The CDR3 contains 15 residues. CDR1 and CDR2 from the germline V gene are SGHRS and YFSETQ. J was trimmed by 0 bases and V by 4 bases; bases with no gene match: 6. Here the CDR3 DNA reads TGCGCCAGCAGCCCTGGGGACAGACCTAACTATGGCTACACCTTC. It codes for CASSPGDRPNYGYTF. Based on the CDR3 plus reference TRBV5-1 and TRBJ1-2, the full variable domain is KAGVTQTPRYLIKTRGQQVTLSCSPISGHRSVSWYQQTPGQGLQFLFEYFSETQRNKGNFPGRFSGRQFSNSRSEMNVSTLELGDSALYLCASSPGDRPNYGYTFGSGTRLTVV.

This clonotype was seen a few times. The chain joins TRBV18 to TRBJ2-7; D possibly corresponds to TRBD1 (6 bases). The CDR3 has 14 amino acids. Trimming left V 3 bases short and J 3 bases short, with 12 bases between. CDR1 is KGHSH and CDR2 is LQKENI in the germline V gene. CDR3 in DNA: TGTGCCAGCTCACCCTACAGGGATAGCTACGAGCAGTACTTC. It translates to CASSPYRDSYEQYF.